The 28 T cell receptor beta chains given below trace back to one sample, sequenced in a study of cytomegalovirus exposure and HLA in healthy donors. 60 Vbeta and 13 Jbeta primers were used in PCR. Some clones are missing from TCRdb's copy, which holds only in-frame ones; the method was immunoSEQ multiplex PCR. This sample has over 150,000 clones, with more than 80% found just once. Sequencing input: PBMCs. The receptors here all came from a young woman in good health and CMV-seronegative.

This chain links TRBV2 with TRBJ1-5; no definite D call. The CDR3 length is 13 residues. V lost 3 bases to trimming and J lost 1 base, with 4 bases between them. Germline V gives CDR1 SNHLY, CDR2 FYNNEI. The chain's CDR3 is CASSERSNQPQHF. For the CDR3, the DNA is TGTGCCAGCAGTGAGCGGAGCAATCAGCCCCAGCATTTT.

V and J are TRBV7-8 and TRBJ1-1, with D perhaps TRBD1 (6 bases). CDR3 length equals 15 residues. The germline V and J ends were trimmed by 8 bases and 4 bases, with 20 bases remaining between them. The germline V gene encodes CDR1 SGHVS and CDR2 FQNEAQ. The CDR3 DNA follows: TGTGCCAGCGGAGGGGGGGCAGGGCATACCACTGAAGCTTTCTTT. It translates to CASGGGAGHTTEAFF.

Only a few counts were recorded for this clone. The chain is built from TRBV25-1 and TRBJ2-7; D call uncertain. CDR3 length: 13 amino acids. Germline CDR1 MGHDK, CDR2 SYGVNS. V shed 1 base and J shed 2 bases, with 6 bases lying between them. Written as DNA, the CDR3 is TGTGCCAGCAGTGAATCGGGTACCTACGAGCAGTACTTC. Encoded protein: CASSESGTYEQYF.

The rearrangement links TRBV7-8 to TRBJ2-2; D unclear. Germline CDR1 is SGHVS and CDR2 is FQNEAQ. The length of the CDR3 is 14 residues. Trimming took 5 bases from V and 6 from J, leaving 13 bases between them. The chain's CDR3 is CASSEVFRAGELFF. CDR3 DNA sequence: TGTGCCAGCAGCGAGGTGTTTCGGGCCGGGGAGCTGTTTTTT.

The chain joins TRBV7-9 to TRBJ2-2, with D possibly TRBD2 on 5 matching bases. V lost 1 base, J lost 1 base, and 7 bases lay in between. The CDR3 sequence is 15 residues long. Per the germline V gene, CDR1 is SEHNR and CDR2 is FQNEAQ (reference sequence). The CDR3 loop is CASSLGRENTGELFF. The CDR3 DNA follows: TGTGCCAGCAGCTTAGGACGGGAGAACACCGGGGAGCTGTTTTTT.

The chain links TRBV5-1 to TRBJ2-4; TRBD2 matches at 11 bases. Germline V lookup: CDR1 SGHRS, CDR2 YFSETQ. CDR3 size: 17 residues. The V and J ends lost 2 bases and 7 bases, in that order; junction bases with no gene match: 11. The CDR3 loop is CASSLGKLAGGVNIQYF. The CDR3 region has the DNA TGCGCCAGCAGCTTAGGGAAGCTAGCGGGGGGTGTGAACATTCAGTACTTC.

This clone was counted between two and nine times. The CDR3 sequence: CASSYKRGTNTDTQYF. The CDR3 region has the DNA TGTGCCAGCAGCTACAAGAGGGGGACGAACACAGATACGCAGTATTTT. The V gene is TRBV5-6, the J gene TRBJ2-3; D is possibly TRBD1 (6 bases). The CDR3 runs 16 residues. Germline lookup yields CDR1 SGHDT and CDR2 YYEEEE. The V end lost 3 bases, the J end lost 2 bases, and 16 bases lay between the germline ends.

A few counts support this clone. J is TRBJ1-5 and V is TRBV7-9; unclear D gene. V dropped 1 base and J dropped 3 bases, with 4 bases sitting between them. The CDR3 loop spans 13 amino acids. Germline CDR1 and CDR2: SEHNR and FQNEAQ (reference sequence). The CDR3 is CASSLVANQPQHF. In nucleotides, the CDR3 is TGTGCCAGCAGCTTAGTAGCCAATCAGCCCCAGCATTTT.

This clone was counted a single time. The chain uses TRBV5-6 and TRBJ2-1; tentative D call: TRBD2 (6 bases). CDR3 length equals 14 residues. Per germline, CDR1 SGHDT and CDR2 YYEEEE. Trimming pared 1 base from V and 3 bases from J, leaving 8 bases between. CDR3 residues: CASSLLRGYNEQFF. Here the CDR3 DNA reads TGTGCCAGCAGCTTGTTGCGGGGCTACAATGAGCAGTTCTTC.

This chain uses TRBV5-1 with TRBJ1-2; 8 positions agree with TRBD1. The CDR3 contains 17 residues. The V gene end was trimmed by 0 bases and the J gene end by 5 bases; junction bases not matched to a gene: 12. Germline assignment: CDR1 SGHRS and CDR2 YFSETQ. The CDR3 DNA follows: TGCGCCAGCAGCTTGGAGGGGACAGGTGAAGGCGGATATGGCTACACCTTC. This translates into CASSLEGTGEGGYGYTF.

V and J are TRBV18 and TRBJ1-4, with TRBD1 matching 9 bases. This CDR3 region has 14 residues. Trimming took 3 bases from V and 5 from J; bases not matched to a gene: 1. The V gene's germline CDR1 is KGHSH and CDR2 LQKENI. The CDR3 spells CASSPGQGNEKLFF. The CDR3 region has the DNA TGTGCCAGCTCACCCGGACAGGGGAATGAAAAACTGTTTTTT.

The chain has TRBV5-4 and TRBJ1-1; D is uncertain. V was pared by 2 bases and J by 1 base, with 6 bases between. The CDR3 covers 13 residues. CDR1 and CDR2 (germline): SGHNT, YYREEE (reference sequence). In nucleotides, the CDR3 is TGTGCCAGCAGCTTTTTGAGGAACACTGAAGCTTTCTTT. It translates to CASSFLRNTEAFF.

The rearrangement links TRBV9 to TRBJ1-5; possibly TRBD1 for D (6 bases). The V end was cut by 0 bases, the J end by 7 bases, with 11 bases between. The germline CDR1 and CDR2 sequences are SGDLS and YYNGEE. The CDR3 sequence is 14 residues long. The chain's CDR3 is CASSVDQQGQPQHF. DNA of the CDR3: TGTGCCAGCAGCGTAGATCAGCAGGGGCAGCCCCAGCATTTT. Supplemented by reference TRBV9 and TRBJ1-5, the full variable domain reads DSGVTQTPKHLITATGQRVTLRCSPRSGDLSVYWYQQSLDQGLQFLIQYYNGEERAKGNILERFSAQQFPDLHSELNLSSLELGDSALYFCASSVDQQGQPQHFGDGTRLSIL.

This sequence joins TRBV27 and TRBJ2-7; D perhaps matches TRBD2 (7 bases). This CDR3 spans 15 amino acids. Germline V gene lookup returns CDR1 MNHEY and CDR2 SMNVEV (reference sequence). V was trimmed by 5 bases and J by 2 bases, leaving 16 bases between them. CDR3 region: CASSRLGGQTYEQYF. CDR3 sequence (DNA): TGTGCCAGCAGTCGCCTCGGGGGGCAGACCTACGAGCAGTACTTC.

The genes are TRBV5-8 and TRBJ1-6, with 8 bases matching TRBD1. Looked up from germline, CDR1 is SGHTS and CDR2 is YDEGEE. The length of the CDR3 is 16 residues. Trimming took 4 bases from V and 5 from J; bases not matched to a gene: 8. CDR3 loop: CASSPTGGRHNSPLHF. The CDR3 coding sequence is TGTGCCAGCAGCCCCACAGGGGGAAGGCATAATTCACCCCTCCACTTT. Full variable domain (outside the CDR3, taken from reference TRBV5-8 and TRBJ1-6): EAGVTQSPTHLIKTRGQQATLRCSPISGHTSVYWYQQALGLGLQFLLWYDEGEERNRGNFPPRFSGRQFPNYSSELNVNALELEDSALYLCASSPTGGRHNSPLHFGNGTRLTVT.

The chain uses TRBV2 and TRBJ2-5; D remains unclear. The CDR3 is made up of 11 amino acids. Trimming cost V 7 bases and J 7 bases, with 10 bases left between them. From germline, CDR1 is SNHLY and CDR2 FYNNEI. The CDR3, as DNA: TGTGCCAGCAAATTAGAGGTGACCCAGTACTTC. Its translation is CASKLEVTQYF.

This chain connects TRBV14 to TRBJ1-3; D uncertain. This CDR3 has 15 amino acids. Trimming left V 0 bases short and J 0 bases short, with 6 bases between. The germline V gene has CDR1 SGHDN and CDR2 FVKESK. This chain's CDR3 is CASSQDRNSGNTIYF. In nucleotides, the CDR3 is TGTGCCAGCAGCCAAGACAGAAACTCTGGAAACACCATATATTTT. Full variable domain (remainder filled in from reference TRBV14 and TRBJ1-3): EAGVTQFPSHSVIEKGQTVTLRCDPISGHDNLYWYRRVMGKEIKFLLHFVKESKQDESGMPNNRFLAERTGGTYSTLKVQPAELEDSGVYFCASSQDRNSGNTIYFGEGSWLTVV.

The chain couples TRBV19 to TRBJ2-3; weak D call: TRBD1 (6 bases). The CDR3 is 14 residues long. The V end was cut by 5 bases, the J end by 5 bases, with 14 bases between. The germline V gene has CDR1 LNHDA and CDR2 SQIVND (reference sequence). Written as DNA, the CDR3 is TGTGCCAGTAGTTGGGCGGAAGGGGGAGATACGCAGTATTTT. It codes for CASSWAEGGDTQYF.

The chain joins TRBV5-4 to TRBJ1-1; D is ambiguous. CDR1 is SGHNT and CDR2 is YYREEE in the germline V gene (reference sequence). This CDR3 is 16 amino acids long. V was cut by 6 bases and J by 0 bases, with 18 bases left in between. The CDR3 DNA reads TGTGCCAGCACCACCAGCCGTCGGGGATTGAACACTGAAGCTTTCTTT. Translation: CASTTSRRGLNTEAFF.

CDR3 nucleotide sequence: TGTGCCAGCAGCCCCCAGGTCAGGGAGGGTGGTGAAAAACTGTTTTTT. Translated, it gives CASSPQVREGGEKLFF. The rearrangement uses TRBV9 and TRBJ1-4; TRBD1 is a possible D gene (5 bases). This CDR3 has 16 amino acids. Germline CDR1 and CDR2: SGDLS and YYNGEE. Trimming took off 4 bases at V and 7 bases at J, with 20 bases between the two ends.

The rearrangement links TRBV5-8 to TRBJ2-1; 9 bases fit TRBD1. CDR3 length equals 14 residues. The trim removed 4 bases at V and 4 bases at J, leaving 3 bases unmatched. The germline CDR1 and CDR2 sequences are SGHTS and YDEGEE. This CDR3 reads CASSAGTGYNEQFF. Written as DNA, the CDR3 is TGTGCCAGCAGCGCCGGGACAGGGTACAATGAGCAGTTCTTC. Combining the CDR3 with reference TRBV5-8 and TRBJ2-1 gives the whole variable domain EAGVTQSPTHLIKTRGQQATLRCSPISGHTSVYWYQQALGLGLQFLLWYDEGEERNRGNFPPRFSGRQFPNYSSELNVNALELEDSALYLCASSAGTGYNEQFFGPGTRLTVL.

The V call is TRBV5-1, the J call TRBJ2-5, with 7 bases identical to TRBD1. The CDR3 length is 15 residues. V was pared by 3 bases and J by 4 bases, with 9 bases of the junction left unmatched. Germline CDR1 SGHRS, CDR2 YFSETQ. The DNA for the CDR3 is TGCGCCAGCAGCTCGATGACAGGGTCAGGAGAGACCCAGTACTTC. This translates into CASSSMTGSGETQYF.

The chain carries TRBV7-9 and TRBJ2-6, with TRBD2 matching over 7 bases. This CDR3 region has 18 residues. V lost 0 bases and J lost 4; bases outside the gene matches: 9. CDR1 and CDR2 from the germline V gene are SEHNR and FQNEAQ (reference sequence). CDR3 in amino acids: CASSLAHIGGLGANVLTF. CDR3 bases: TGTGCCAGCAGCTTAGCGCACATCGGGGGGTTGGGGGCCAACGTCCTGACTTTC.

The CDR3 protein is CASSLGRVNEQYF. In nucleotides, the CDR3 is TGTGCCAGCAGCTTAGGCAGGGTCAACGAGCAGTACTTC. V gene TRBV7-6 combines with J gene TRBJ2-5; possibly TRBD1 for D (5 bases). Matching the DNA end better, TRBJ2-7 makes the J call doubtful. Germline assignment: CDR1 SGHVS and CDR2 FNYEAQ. The CDR3 consists of 13 residues.

The chain carries TRBV7-9 and TRBJ1-4; no definite D call. Germline-derived CDR1 and CDR2 are SEHNR and FQNEAQ (reference sequence). This CDR3 comprises 15 residues. Trimming removed 1 base at V and 8 bases at J, with 14 bases between. In nucleotides, the CDR3 is TGTGCCAGCAGCTTAGGAGACACGGCGGGGGAAAAACTGTTTTTT. This gives the protein CASSLGDTAGEKLFF. The full variable domain, with the rest looked up from reference TRBV7-9 and TRBJ1-4, is DTGVSQNPRHKITKRGQNVTFRCDPISEHNRLYWYRQTLGQGPEFLTYFQNEAQLEKSRLLSDRFSAERPKGSFSTLEIQRTEQGDSAMYLCASSLGDTAGEKLFFGSGTQLSVL.

This chain connects TRBV11-3 to TRBJ2-1; D unclear. V was pared by 0 bases and J by 3 bases, with 9 bases between. Per germline, CDR1 SGHNT and CDR2 YENEEA. The CDR3 loop spans 15 amino acids. CDR3 sequence (DNA): TGTGCCAGCAGCTTAGATGCGACTCTCTACAATGAGCAGTTCTTC. It translates to CASSLDATLYNEQFF.

The table lists this clone with a few counts. This chain joins TRBV6-4 and TRBJ2-7; possible D gene TRBD2, 6 bases. Germline loops: CDR1 MRHNA, CDR2 SNTAGT. The CDR3 is 15 amino acids. V lost 4 bases to trimming and J lost 5 bases, with 18 bases between them. CDR3 amino acids: CASSGWGRDLNEQYF. In DNA form, the CDR3 reads TGTGCCAGCAGTGGATGGGGACGGGACTTGAACGAGCAGTACTTC.

The chain uses TRBV7-3 and TRBJ1-3, with D uncertain. Germline CDR1 is SGHTA and CDR2 is FQGTGA. The CDR3 spans 15 residues. Trimming shortened V by 1 base and J by 4 bases, and 11 bases separated the two germline ends. This chain's CDR3 is CASSLIGGLGNTIYF. The CDR3 region has the DNA TGTGCCAGCAGCTTAATTGGAGGGCTCGGAAACACCATATATTTT.